Below, 7 T cell receptor beta chains from the same sample are listed, as sequenced in a study of regulatory T cells in long-lasting Graves disease. Regarding time point: newly diagnosed GD, antithyroid drugs for less than 3 months. The TCR library was made from RNA that had been extracted from PBMCs in TRIzol. Arm-PCR of CDR3 regions with iRepertoire HTBI primers generated TCR beta libraries. Each CDR3 protein gets one entry after TCRdb re-called the multiplex PCR reads with MiXCR. The sample holds hundreds of thousands of distinct CDR3 sequences, roughly 15% seen once. These sequences were also reported in another study, on T cells in Graves' hyperthyroidism and ophthalmopathy.

The specimen was peripheral blood mononuclear cells (PBMCs), collected at new diagnosis, from a patient treated with antithyroid drugs. The receptors were gathered from a woman aged 25 to 39 with Graves disease.

The V gene is TRBV7-2, the J gene TRBJ2-7, with TRBD2 matching 9 bases. Germline lookup yields CDR1 SGHTA and CDR2 FQGNSA. This CDR3 is built from 16 residues. V lost 4 bases and J lost 6; bases outside the gene matches: 13. The CDR3 coding sequence is TGTGCCAGCAGCTCCTCCTGTGGGCTAGCGGGACGCGAGCAGTACTTC. Residues: CASSSSCGLAGREQYF. Full variable domain (remainder filled in from reference TRBV7-2 and TRBJ2-7): GAGVSQSPSNKVTEKGKDVELRCDPISGHTALYWYRQSLGQGLEFLIYFQGNSAPDKSGLPSDRFSAERTGGSVSTLTIQRTQQEDSAVYLCASSSSCGLAGREQYFGPGTRLTVT.

DNA for the CDR3: TGTGCCAGCAGTTTCTTAGGACAGGGTGCGCAGCCCCAGCATTTT. This codes for CASSFLGQGAQPQHF. V and J are TRBV12-3 or TRBV12-4 and TRBJ1-5; 8 bases align to TRBD1. The junction had 8 bases not matched to a gene; V was cut back by 3 bases and J by 7 bases. This CDR3 region has 15 residues.

This chain links TRBV3-1 with TRBJ1-6; D is ambiguous. The CDR3 length is 17 residues. Trimming removed 0 bases at V and 0 bases at J, with 9 bases between. CDR1 is LGHDT and CDR2 is YNNKEL in the germline V gene (reference sequence). The CDR3 DNA is TGTGCCAGCAGCCAAGATCTATTAAGCTCCTATAATTCACCCCTCCACTTT. Protein product: CASSQDLLSSYNSPLHF.

This clonotype was recorded at least ten times. For the CDR3, the DNA is TGTGCCAGCAGTTTAAGCCTAGCCTCTGGTGAGCAGTTCTTC. This encodes CASSLSLASGEQFF. This rearrangement joins TRBV12-3 or TRBV12-4 to TRBJ2-1; a possible D gene is TRBD2 (5 bases). V dropped 2 bases and J dropped 9 bases, with 14 bases sitting between them. The CDR3 has 14 residues.

In its sample, this clonotype was seen many times. The chain employs TRBV28 and TRBJ2-4; D remains ambiguous. Germline CDR1 MDHEN, CDR2 SYDVKM. Trimming took 7 bases from V and 1 from J, leaving 14 bases between them. The length of the CDR3 is 15 residues. The CDR3 bases are TGTGCCAGCATTAAAAAGTTTATGGCCAAAAACATTCAGTACTTC. It yields the protein CASIKKFMAKNIQYF.

This clonotype was counted at least ten times. The chain employs TRBV28 and TRBJ2-7, with 8 bases matching TRBD1. The CDR3 contains 15 residues. With V trimmed by 5 bases and J by 0 bases, 6 bases remained unmatched. Germline V gives CDR1 MDHEN, CDR2 SYDVKM. The CDR3 protein is CASSPAGTGSYEQYF. For the CDR3, the DNA is TGTGCCAGCAGTCCTGCCGGGACAGGCTCCTACGAGCAGTACTTC.

The chain combines TRBV5-8 with TRBJ2-3; 9 bases line up with TRBD2. The length of the CDR3 is 17 residues. From germline, CDR1 is SGHTS and CDR2 YDEGEE. V lost 1 base to trimming and J lost 0 bases; unmatched junction nucleotides: 6. The CDR3 region is CASSLRPSGASTDTQYF. As DNA, the CDR3 is TGTGCCAGCAGCTTGAGGCCTAGCGGGGCCAGCACAGATACGCAGTATTTT.